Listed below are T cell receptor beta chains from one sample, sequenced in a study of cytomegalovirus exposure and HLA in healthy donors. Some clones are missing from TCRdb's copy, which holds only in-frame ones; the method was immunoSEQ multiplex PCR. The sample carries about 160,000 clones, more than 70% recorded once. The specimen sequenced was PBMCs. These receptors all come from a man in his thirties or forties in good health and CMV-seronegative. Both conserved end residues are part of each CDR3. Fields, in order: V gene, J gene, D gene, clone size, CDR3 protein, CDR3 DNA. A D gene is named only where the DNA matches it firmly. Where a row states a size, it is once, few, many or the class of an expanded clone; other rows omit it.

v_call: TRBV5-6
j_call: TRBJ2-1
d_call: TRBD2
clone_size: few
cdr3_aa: CASSFRPSGYYNEQFF
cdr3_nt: TGTGCCAGCAGCTTTCGGCCTAGCGGCTACTACAATGAGCAGTTCTTC

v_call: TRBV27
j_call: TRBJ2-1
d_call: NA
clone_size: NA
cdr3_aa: CASSRLAPLTSPEQFF
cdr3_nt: TGTGCCAGCAGCCGCCTTGCCCCTCTCACTAGCCCTGAGCAGTTCTTC

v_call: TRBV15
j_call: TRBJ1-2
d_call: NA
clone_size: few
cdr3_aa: CATSREAYGYTF
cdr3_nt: TGTGCCACCAGCAGAGAGGCCTATGGCTACACCTTC

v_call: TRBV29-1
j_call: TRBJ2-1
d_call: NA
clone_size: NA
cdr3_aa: CSVGDRGRVTSGRDEQFF
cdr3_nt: TGCAGCGTTGGGGACAGGGGGCGCGTGACTAGCGGGAGAGACGAGCAGTTCTTC

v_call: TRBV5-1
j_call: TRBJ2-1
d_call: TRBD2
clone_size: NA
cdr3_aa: CASSLGSGSHSNYNEQFF
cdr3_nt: TGCGCCAGCAGCTTGGGTAGCGGGAGCCATTCTAACTACAATGAGCAGTTCTTC

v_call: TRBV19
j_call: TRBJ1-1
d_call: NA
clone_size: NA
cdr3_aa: CASSMSAQGRLWDTEAFF
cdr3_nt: TGTGCCAGTAGTATGTCGGCACAGGGTCGGTTGTGGGACACTGAAGCTTTCTTT

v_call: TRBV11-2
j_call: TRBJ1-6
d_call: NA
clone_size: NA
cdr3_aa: CASSQLTGLNSPLHF
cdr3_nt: TGTGCCAGCAGCCAACTTACAGGGCTGAATTCACCCCTCCACTTT

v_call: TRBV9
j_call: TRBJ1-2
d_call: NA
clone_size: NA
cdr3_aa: CASSGGGDRGYTF
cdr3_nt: TGTGCCAGCAGCGGTGGGGGGGATAGAGGCTACACCTTC

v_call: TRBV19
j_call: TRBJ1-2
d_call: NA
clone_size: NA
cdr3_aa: CASSLGRNYGYTF
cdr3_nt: TGTGCCAGTAGTCTTGGGCGAAACTATGGCTACACCTTC

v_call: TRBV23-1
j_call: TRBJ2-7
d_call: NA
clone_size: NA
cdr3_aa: CASSPTASYEQYF
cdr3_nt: TGCGCCAGCAGTCCAACAGCCTCCTACGAGCAGTACTTC

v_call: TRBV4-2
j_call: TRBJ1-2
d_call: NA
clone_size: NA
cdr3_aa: CASSQGSQGYTF
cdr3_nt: TGTGCCAGCAGCCAAGGGAGTCAAGGCTACACCTTC

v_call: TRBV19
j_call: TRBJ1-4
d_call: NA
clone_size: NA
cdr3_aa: CASSPPRGGINEKLFF
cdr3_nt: TGTGCCAGTAGTCCTCCCCGGGGGGGGATTAATGAAAAACTGTTTTTT

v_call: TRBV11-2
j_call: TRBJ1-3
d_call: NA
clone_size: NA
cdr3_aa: CASSLDRSGNTIYF
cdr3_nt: TGTGCCAGCAGCTTAGATCGCTCTGGAAACACCATATATTTT

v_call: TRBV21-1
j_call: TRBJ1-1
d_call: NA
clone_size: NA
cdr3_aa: CASREDRHIRNTEAFF
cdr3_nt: TGTGCCAGCAGGGAGGACAGACACATAAGGAACACTGAAGCTTTCTTT

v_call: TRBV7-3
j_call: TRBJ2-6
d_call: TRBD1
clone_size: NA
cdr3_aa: CASSSGGSGANVLTF
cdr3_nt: TGTGCCAGCAGCTCAGGGGGCTCTGGGGCCAACGTCCTGACTTTC

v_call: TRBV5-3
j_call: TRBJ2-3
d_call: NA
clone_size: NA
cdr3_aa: CARSFLRAPTDTQYF
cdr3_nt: TGTGCCAGAAGCTTTTTGAGGGCCCCGACAGATACGCAGTATTTT

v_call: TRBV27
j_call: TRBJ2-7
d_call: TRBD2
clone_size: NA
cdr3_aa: CASSLRTSGRGNYEQYF
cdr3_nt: TGTGCCAGCAGTCTCCGGACTAGCGGGAGAGGCAACTACGAGCAGTACTTC

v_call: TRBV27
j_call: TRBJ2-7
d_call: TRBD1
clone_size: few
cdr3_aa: CASSRSGTGYSYEQYF
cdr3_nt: TGTGCCAGCAGTCGATCCGGGACAGGGTATTCCTACGAGCAGTACTTC

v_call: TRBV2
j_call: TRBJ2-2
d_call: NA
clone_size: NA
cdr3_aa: CASSERARSGELFF
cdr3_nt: TGTGCCAGCAGTGAGAGGGCTCGATCCGGGGAGCTGTTTTTT

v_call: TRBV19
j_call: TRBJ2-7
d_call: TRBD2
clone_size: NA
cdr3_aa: CASSMGPLAGGSYEQYF
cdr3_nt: TGTGCCAGTAGTATGGGTCCCCTAGCGGGGGGCTCCTACGAGCAGTACTTC

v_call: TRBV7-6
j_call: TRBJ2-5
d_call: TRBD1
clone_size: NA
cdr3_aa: CASSTGTGEETQYF
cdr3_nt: TGTGCCAGCAGCACCGGGACAGGGGAAGAGACCCAGTACTTC

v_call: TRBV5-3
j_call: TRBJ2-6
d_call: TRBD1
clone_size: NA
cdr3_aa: CARSRTGSGANVLTF
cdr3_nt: TGTGCCAGAAGCCGGACAGGGTCGGGGGCCAACGTCCTGACTTTC

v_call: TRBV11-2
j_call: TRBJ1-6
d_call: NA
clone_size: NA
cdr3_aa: CASSLVLGYNSPLHF
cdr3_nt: TGTGCCAGCAGCTTAGTTCTCGGCTATAATTCACCCCTCCACTTT

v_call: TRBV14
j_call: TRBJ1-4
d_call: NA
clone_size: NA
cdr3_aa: CASSQDGRGGREKLFF
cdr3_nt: TGTGCCAGCAGCCAAGACGGGCGGGGAGGTCGAGAAAAACTGTTTTTT

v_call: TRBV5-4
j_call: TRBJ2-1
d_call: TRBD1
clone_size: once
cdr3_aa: CASTPSPPGQGLNEQFF
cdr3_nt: TGTGCCAGCACCCCCTCTCCCCCGGGACAGGGTCTCAATGAGCAGTTCTTC

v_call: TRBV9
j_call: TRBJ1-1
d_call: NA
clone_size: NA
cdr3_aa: CASSPKKKGGDTEAFF
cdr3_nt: TGTGCCAGCAGCCCAAAGAAAAAGGGAGGTGACACTGAAGCTTTCTTT

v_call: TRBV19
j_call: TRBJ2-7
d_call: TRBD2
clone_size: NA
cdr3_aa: CASRGGGNEQYF
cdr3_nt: TGTGCCAGTAGGGGGGGAGGGAACGAGCAGTACTTC

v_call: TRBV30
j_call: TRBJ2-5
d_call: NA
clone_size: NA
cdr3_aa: CAWSVQRKTQYF
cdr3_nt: TGTGCCTGGAGTGTACAGAGAAAGACCCAGTACTTC

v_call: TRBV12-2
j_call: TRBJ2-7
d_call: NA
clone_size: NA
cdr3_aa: CASRLGGVYGTSAYEQYF
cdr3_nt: TGTGCAAGTCGCTTAGGGGGGGTTTATGGGACTAGCGCATACGAGCAGTACTTC

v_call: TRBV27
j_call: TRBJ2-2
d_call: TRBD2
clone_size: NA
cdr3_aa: CASSWGLAGVGTGELFF
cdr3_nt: TGTGCCAGCAGTTGGGGACTAGCGGGAGTTGGTACCGGGGAGCTGTTTTTT

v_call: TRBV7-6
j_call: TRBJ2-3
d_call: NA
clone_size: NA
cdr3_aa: CASSLTGGGTDTQYF
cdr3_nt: TGTGCCAGCAGCTTAACGGGCGGGGGCACAGATACGCAGTATTTT

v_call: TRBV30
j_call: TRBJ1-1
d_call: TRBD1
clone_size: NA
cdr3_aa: CAWSPRDRGLTEAFF
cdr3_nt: TGTGCCTGGAGTCCACGGGACAGGGGGCTGACTGAAGCTTTCTTT